These T cell receptor beta chains were read from a single sample in a study of T cell repertoires in Merkel cell carcinoma. This table comes from immunoSEQ multiplex PCR, and its TCRdb copy is limited to in-frame clones, with some not included. The repertoire holds 12,000 to 15,000 clones, with 76% as singletons. Material for sequencing was tumor tissue. The receptors stem from an adult with Merkel cell carcinoma. Each CDR3 is given with its conserved first and last residue. Fields, in order: J gene, D gene, clone size, V gene, CDR3 protein, CDR3 DNA. D genes are given only for firm matches. Size tells how often a clone was seen (once, few, many) or the class of an expanded clone, and some rows leave it out.

TRBJ2-3 | NA | NA | TRBV24-1 | CATSDAGTTDTQYF | TGTGCCACCAGTGATGCGGGTACCACAGATACGCAGTATTTT
TRBJ2-5 | TRBD1 | NA | TRBV27 | CASSLLGQAQETQYF | TGTGCCAGCAGTTTATTGGGACAGGCCCAAGAGACCCAGTACTTC
TRBJ2-5 | TRBD2 | NA | TRBV6-2/TRBV6-3 | CASSRVAGGTETQYF | TGTGCCAGCAGCCGGGTTGCGGGGGGGACTGAGACCCAGTACTTC
TRBJ2-3 | NA | NA | TRBV14 | CASSRNRPDTQYF | TGTGCCAGCAGCCGCAACCGGCCAGATACGCAGTATTTT
TRBJ1-1 | NA | few | TRBV20-1 | CSARGDTEAFF | TGCAGTGCTAGAGGCGACACTGAAGCTTTCTTT
TRBJ2-6 | NA | NA | TRBV28 | CASSLVGANVLTF | TGTGCCAGCAGTTTAGTTGGGGCCAACGTCCTGACTTTC
TRBJ1-1 | NA | once | TRBV7-8 | CASSLGGENTEAFF | TGTGCCAGCAGCTTAGGAGGCGAGAACACTGAAGCTTTCTTT
TRBJ1-1 | NA | NA | TRBV7-2 | CASSLGLQRAEAFF | TGTGCCAGCAGCTTAGGTCTGCAGCGCGCTGAAGCTTTCTTT
TRBJ1-5 | TRBD1 | NA | TRBV5-1 | CASSLGGQGGEPQHF | TGCGCCAGCAGCTTGGGAGGACAGGGGGGTGAGCCCCAGCATTTT
TRBJ1-1 | NA | NA | TRBV11-3 | CASSLQQNTEAFF | TGTGCCAGCAGCTTACAACAGAACACTGAAGCTTTCTTT
TRBJ1-1 | NA | NA | TRBV7-9 | CASSFFTGTEAFF | TGTGCCAGCAGCTTCTTTACAGGCACTGAAGCTTTCTTT
TRBJ2-1 | TRBD2 | once | TRBV7-2 | CASSLPAGGNNEQFF | TGTGCCAGCAGCTTACCAGCGGGGGGGAACAATGAGCAGTTCTTC
TRBJ1-1 | NA | NA | TRBV5-1 | CASSLGDGRGTEAFF | TGCGCCAGCAGCTTGGGGGACGGACGTGGGACTGAAGCTTTCTTT
TRBJ2-1 | NA | NA | TRBV27 | CASSLVGLDNEQFF | TGTGCCAGCAGTTTAGTTGGCTTGGACAATGAGCAGTTCTTC
TRBJ2-7 | TRBD1 | NA | TRBV19 | CASSPRQGIYEQYF | TGTGCCAGTAGTCCCCGACAGGGCATCTACGAGCAGTACTTC
TRBJ2-7 | NA | NA | TRBV12-3/TRBV12-4 | CASSFGGSGEQYF | TGTGCCAGCAGTTTCGGAGGGTCCGGCGAGCAGTACTTC
TRBJ1-1 | NA | NA | TRBV24-1 | CATSDSGPPTEAFF | TGTGCCACCAGTGACTCGGGACCGCCTACTGAAGCTTTCTTT
TRBJ2-3 | NA | NA | TRBV19 | CASSITREDTQYF | TGTGCCAGTAGTATAACCCGCGAAGATACGCAGTATTTT
TRBJ2-3 | NA | NA | TRBV29-1 | CSVDTTGPGTDTQYF | TGCAGCGTCGATACTACAGGGCCCGGCACAGATACGCAGTATTTT
TRBJ2-1 | NA | NA | TRBV9 | CASSVVAGSSYNEQFF | TGTGCCAGCAGCGTAGTGGCGGGGAGCTCCTACAATGAGCAGTTCTTC
TRBJ2-7 | TRBD2 | NA | TRBV28 | CASSLGSGEAGGYEQYF | TGTGCCAGCAGTTTGGGTAGCGGGGAGGCTGGCGGGTACGAGCAGTACTTC
TRBJ1-2 | TRBD1 | NA | TRBV9 | CASSFRDRRDGYTF | TGTGCCAGCAGCTTCCGGGACAGGCGCGATGGCTACACCTTC
TRBJ2-3 | TRBD2 | NA | TRBV7-3 | CASSLTGRLATDTQYF | TGTGCCAGCAGCTTAACGGGTCGACTAGCCACAGATACGCAGTATTTT
TRBJ1-5 | NA | NA | TRBV7-2 | CASSLSFERLDQPQHF | TGTGCCAGCAGCTTGTCATTCGAGAGACTAGATCAGCCCCAGCATTTT
TRBJ2-1 | TRBD1 | few | TRBV28 | CASSRDRVRNEQFF | TGTGCCAGCAGCCGGGACAGGGTGAGGAATGAGCAGTTCTTC
TRBJ1-1 | NA | NA | TRBV18 | CASSPPEGSYTEAFF | TGTGCCAGCTCACCACCGGAGGGGTCCTACACTGAAGCTTTCTTT
TRBJ1-1 | TRBD1 | few | TRBV5-4 | CASNDRENTEAFF | TGTGCCAGCAATGACAGGGAGAACACTGAAGCTTTCTTT
TRBJ1-2 | TRBD1 | NA | TRBV5-1 | CASSPRGDRGGYGYTF | TGCGCCAGCAGCCCCCGTGGGGACAGGGGGGGCTATGGCTACACCTTC
TRBJ1-6 | TRBD1 | few | TRBV27 | CASSYRGLGSPLHF | TGTGCCAGCAGTTACAGGGGGCTGGGTTCACCCCTCCACTTT
TRBJ1-1 | NA | few | TRBV7-3 | CASSLGAGNEAFF | TGTGCCAGCAGCTTAGGTGCGGGGAATGAAGCTTTCTTT
TRBJ2-3 | NA | few | TRBV7-3 | CASSLTGARDTQYF | TGTGCCAGCAGCTTAACAGGGGCGAGGGATACGCAGTATTTT
TRBJ2-2 | NA | NA | TRBV19 | CASSRDSWKTGELFF | TGTGCCAGTAGTAGAGACAGTTGGAAGACCGGGGAGCTGTTTTTT
TRBJ1-1 | TRBD1 | NA | TRBV5-6 | CASSADRGNPNTEAFF | TGTGCCAGCAGCGCCGACAGGGGTAATCCGAACACTGAAGCTTTCTTT
TRBJ1-2 | NA | NA | TRBV13 | CASSMRENYGYTF | TGTGCCAGCAGCATGAGGGAGAACTATGGCTACACCTTC
TRBJ2-3 | TRBD2 | NA | TRBV18 | CASSALLAGGRSTDTQYF | TGTGCCAGCTCAGCCTTACTAGCGGGAGGTAGAAGCACAGATACGCAGTATTTT
TRBJ2-5 | TRBD1 | NA | TRBV24-1 | CATSDFTGGKETQYF | TGTGCCACCAGTGATTTCACAGGGGGAAAGGAGACCCAGTACTTC
TRBJ1-4 | NA | NA | TRBV7-9 | CASSSLGGANEKLFF | TGTGCCAGCAGCTCCTTGGGAGGGGCTAATGAAAAACTGTTTTTT
TRBJ1-5 | NA | few | TRBV7-6 | CASSPSVGSDQPQHF | TGTGCCAGCAGCCCGAGCGTAGGTTCGGATCAGCCCCAGCATTTT
TRBJ2-7 | TRBD1 | NA | TRBV7-2 | CASSSGQAGNEQYF | TGTGCCAGCAGCTCGGGACAGGCAGGGAACGAGCAGTACTTC
TRBJ2-1 | TRBD1 | NA | TRBV4-1 | CASSQETGQVYNEQFF | TGCGCCAGCAGCCAAGAGACGGGACAGGTCTACAATGAGCAGTTCTTC